This note documents a single TCR beta chain sequence. Clones were read by immunoSEQ multiplex PCR, and TCRdb kept only the in-frame ones, dropping some. This table has 65,000 to 95,000 clones, about 80% appearing once. The record originates from a study of blood T cell repertoires in COVID-19. The CDR3 spans 13 residues. The V and J ends lost 3 bases and 4 bases respectively, with 9 bases between them. The clonotype originates from a woman between 40 and 50 years old with active or convalescent COVID-19. The gene calls are TRBV12-3 or TRBV12-4 and TRBJ1-1; a possible D gene is TRBD1 (5 bases). The source material was peripheral blood. The CDR3 DNA is TGTGCCAGCAGTTTCGGGGGTAGCACTGAAGCTTTCTTT. Encoded protein: CASSFGGSTEAFF.